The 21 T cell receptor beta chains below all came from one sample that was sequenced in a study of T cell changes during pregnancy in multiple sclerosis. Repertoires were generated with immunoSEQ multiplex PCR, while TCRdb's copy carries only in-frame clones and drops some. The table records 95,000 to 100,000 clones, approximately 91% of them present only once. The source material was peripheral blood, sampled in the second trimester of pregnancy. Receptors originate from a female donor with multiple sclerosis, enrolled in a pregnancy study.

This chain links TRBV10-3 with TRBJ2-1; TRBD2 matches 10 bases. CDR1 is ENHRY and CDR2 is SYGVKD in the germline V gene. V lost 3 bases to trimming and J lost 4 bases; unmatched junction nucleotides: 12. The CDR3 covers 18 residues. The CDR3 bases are TGTGCCATCAGTGATGCTAGCGGGAGTTCCAAGGTGTACAATGAGCAGTTCTTC. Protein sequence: CAISDASGSSKVYNEQFF.

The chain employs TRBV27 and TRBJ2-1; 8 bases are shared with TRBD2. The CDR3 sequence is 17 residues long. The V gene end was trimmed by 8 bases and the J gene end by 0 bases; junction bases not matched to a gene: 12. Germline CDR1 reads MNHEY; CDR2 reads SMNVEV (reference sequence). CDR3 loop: CASGGPSGFSSYNEQFF. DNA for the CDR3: TGTGCCAGCGGGGGACCTAGCGGGTTCAGCTCCTACAATGAGCAGTTCTTC.

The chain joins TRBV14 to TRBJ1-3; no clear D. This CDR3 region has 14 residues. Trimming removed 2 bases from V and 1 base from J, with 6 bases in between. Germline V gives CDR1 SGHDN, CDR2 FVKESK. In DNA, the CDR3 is TGTGCCAGCAGCCAAATCGTTTCTGGAAACACCATATATTTT. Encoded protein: CASSQIVSGNTIYF.

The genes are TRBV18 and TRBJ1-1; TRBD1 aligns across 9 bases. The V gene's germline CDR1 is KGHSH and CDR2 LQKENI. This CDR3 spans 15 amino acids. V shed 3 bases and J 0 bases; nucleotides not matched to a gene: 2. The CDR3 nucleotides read TGTGCCAGCTCACCGACAGGGGGAATGAACACTGAAGCTTTCTTT. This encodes CASSPTGGMNTEAFF.

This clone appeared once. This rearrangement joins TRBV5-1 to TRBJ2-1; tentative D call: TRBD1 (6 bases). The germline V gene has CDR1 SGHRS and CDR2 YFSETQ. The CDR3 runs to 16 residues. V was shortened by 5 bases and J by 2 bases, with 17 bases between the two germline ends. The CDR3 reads CASRPPWDITYNEQFF. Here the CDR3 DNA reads TGCGCCAGCAGACCTCCCTGGGACATAACCTACAATGAGCAGTTCTTC.

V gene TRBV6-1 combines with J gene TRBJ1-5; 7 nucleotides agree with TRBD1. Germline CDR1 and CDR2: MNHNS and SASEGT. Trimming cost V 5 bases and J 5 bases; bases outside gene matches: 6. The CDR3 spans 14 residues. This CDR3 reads CASSSRQGDQPQHF. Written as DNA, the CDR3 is TGTGCCAGCAGTTCTCGACAGGGCGATCAGCCCCAGCATTTT.

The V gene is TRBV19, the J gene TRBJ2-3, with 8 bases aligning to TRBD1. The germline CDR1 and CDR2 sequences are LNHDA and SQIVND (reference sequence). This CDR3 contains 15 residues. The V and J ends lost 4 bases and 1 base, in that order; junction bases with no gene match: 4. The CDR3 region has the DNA TGTGCCAGTAGTACCAGGGGGCTAGGCACAGATACGCAGTATTTT. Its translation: CASSTRGLGTDTQYF.

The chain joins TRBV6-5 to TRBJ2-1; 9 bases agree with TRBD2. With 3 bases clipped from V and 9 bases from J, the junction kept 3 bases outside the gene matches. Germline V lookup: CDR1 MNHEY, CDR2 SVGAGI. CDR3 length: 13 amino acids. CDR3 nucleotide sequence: TGTGCCAGCAGTTATTGGCGGGAGGGTGAGCAGTTCTTC. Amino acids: CASSYWREGEQFF.

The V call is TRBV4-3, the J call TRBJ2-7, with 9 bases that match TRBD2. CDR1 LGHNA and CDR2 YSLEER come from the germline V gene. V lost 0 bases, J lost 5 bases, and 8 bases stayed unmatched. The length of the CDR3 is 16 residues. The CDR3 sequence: CASSQESSGMVHEQYF. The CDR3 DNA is TGCGCCAGCAGCCAAGAGTCTAGCGGGATGGTACACGAGCAGTACTTC.

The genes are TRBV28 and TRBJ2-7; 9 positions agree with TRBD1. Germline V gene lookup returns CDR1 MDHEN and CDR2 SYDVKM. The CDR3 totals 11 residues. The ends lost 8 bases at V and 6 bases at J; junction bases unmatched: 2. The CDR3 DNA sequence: TGTGCCAGCCTGGACAGGGGCGAGCAGTACTTC. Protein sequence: CASLDRGEQYF.

Here the CDR3 reads CASEAPYRGAYGYTF. The CDR3, as DNA: TGTGCCAGTGAGGCCCCCTACAGGGGGGCCTATGGCTACACCTTC. The V gene is TRBV19, the J gene TRBJ1-2, with 8 bases that match TRBD1. Germline CDR1 reads LNHDA; CDR2 reads SQIVND (reference sequence). V gave up 8 bases and J gave up 4 bases; unmatched junction bases: 12. The CDR3 runs to 15 residues.

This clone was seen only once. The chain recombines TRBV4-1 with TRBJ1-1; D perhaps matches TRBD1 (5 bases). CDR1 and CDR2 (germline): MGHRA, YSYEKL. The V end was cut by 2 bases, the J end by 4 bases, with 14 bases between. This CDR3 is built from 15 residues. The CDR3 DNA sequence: TGCGCCAGCAGCCAATCAGGGTTGGGGTCCACTGAAGCTTTCTTT. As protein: CASSQSGLGSTEAFF.

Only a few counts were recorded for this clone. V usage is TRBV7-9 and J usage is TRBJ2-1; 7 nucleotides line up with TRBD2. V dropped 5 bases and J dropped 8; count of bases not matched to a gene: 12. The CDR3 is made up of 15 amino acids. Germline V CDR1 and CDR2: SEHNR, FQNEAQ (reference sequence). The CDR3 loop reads CASSQRLAMSHEQFF. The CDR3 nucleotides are TGTGCCAGCAGCCAAAGACTAGCTATGAGTCATGAGCAGTTCTTC.

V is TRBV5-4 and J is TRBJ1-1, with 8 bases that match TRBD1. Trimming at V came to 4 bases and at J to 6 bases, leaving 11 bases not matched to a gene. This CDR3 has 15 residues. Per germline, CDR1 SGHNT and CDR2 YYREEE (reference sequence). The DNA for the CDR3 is TGTGCCAGCAGCCCGCTAGACAGGGGCAGAGCTGAAGCTTTCTTT. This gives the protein CASSPLDRGRAEAFF.

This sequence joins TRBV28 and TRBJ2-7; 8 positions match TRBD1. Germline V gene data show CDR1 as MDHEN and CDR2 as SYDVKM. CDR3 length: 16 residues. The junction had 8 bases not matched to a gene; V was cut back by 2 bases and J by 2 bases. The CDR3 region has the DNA TGTGCCAGCAGTTTAGACCCGGACAGGGACGCCTACGAGCAGTACTTC. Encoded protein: CASSLDPDRDAYEQYF.

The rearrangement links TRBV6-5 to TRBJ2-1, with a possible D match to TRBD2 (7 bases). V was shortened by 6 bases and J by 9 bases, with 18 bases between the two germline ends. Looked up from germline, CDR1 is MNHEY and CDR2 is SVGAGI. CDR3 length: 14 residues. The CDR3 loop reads CASSDTGRAGEQFF. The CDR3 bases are TGTGCCAGCAGCGACACAGGGAGGGCCGGTGAGCAGTTCTTC.

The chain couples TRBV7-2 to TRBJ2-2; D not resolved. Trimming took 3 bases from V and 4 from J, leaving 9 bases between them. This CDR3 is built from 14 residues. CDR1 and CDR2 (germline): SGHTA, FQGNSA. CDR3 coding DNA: TGTGCCAGCAGCTTCCAAAGGAGCACCGGGGAGCTGTTTTTT. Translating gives CASSFQRSTGELFF.

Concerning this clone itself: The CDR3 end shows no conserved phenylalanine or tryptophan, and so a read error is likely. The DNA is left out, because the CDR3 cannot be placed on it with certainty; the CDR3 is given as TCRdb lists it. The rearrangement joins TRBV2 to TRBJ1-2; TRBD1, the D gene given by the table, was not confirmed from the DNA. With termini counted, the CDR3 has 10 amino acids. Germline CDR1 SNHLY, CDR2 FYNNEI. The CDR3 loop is CASKGRTFVS.

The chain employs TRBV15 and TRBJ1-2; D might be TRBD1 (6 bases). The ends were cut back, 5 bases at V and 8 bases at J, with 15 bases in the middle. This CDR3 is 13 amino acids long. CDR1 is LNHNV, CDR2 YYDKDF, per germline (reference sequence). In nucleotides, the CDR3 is TGTGCCACCAGCCCCGCCCGGGGGGCGGGCTACACCTTC. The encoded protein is CATSPARGAGYTF.

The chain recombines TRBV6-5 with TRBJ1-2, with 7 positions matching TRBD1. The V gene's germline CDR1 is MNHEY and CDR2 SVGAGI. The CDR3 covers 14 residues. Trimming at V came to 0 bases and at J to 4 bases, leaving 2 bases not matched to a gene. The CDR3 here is CASSYSGTVYGYTF. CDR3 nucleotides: TGTGCCAGCAGTTACTCAGGGACAGTCTATGGCTACACCTTC.

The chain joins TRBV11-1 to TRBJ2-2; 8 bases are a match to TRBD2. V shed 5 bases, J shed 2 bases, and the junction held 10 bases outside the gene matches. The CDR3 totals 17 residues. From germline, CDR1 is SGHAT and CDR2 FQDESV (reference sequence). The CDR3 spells CASSPRTSRTNTGELFF. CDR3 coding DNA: TGTGCCAGCAGCCCCAGGACTAGCCGCACAAACACCGGGGAGCTGTTTTTT.